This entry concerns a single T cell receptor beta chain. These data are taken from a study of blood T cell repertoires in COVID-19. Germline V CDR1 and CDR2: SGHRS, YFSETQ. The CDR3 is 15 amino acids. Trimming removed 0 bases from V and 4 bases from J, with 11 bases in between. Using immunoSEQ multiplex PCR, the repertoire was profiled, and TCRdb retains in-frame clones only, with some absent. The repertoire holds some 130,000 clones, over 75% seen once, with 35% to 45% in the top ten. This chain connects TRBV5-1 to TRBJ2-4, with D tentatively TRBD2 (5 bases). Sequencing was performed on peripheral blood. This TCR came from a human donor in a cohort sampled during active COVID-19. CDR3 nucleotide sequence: TGCGCCAGCAGCTTGGGCTCGACTACAAAAAACATTCAGTACTTC. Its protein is CASSLGSTTKNIQYF.